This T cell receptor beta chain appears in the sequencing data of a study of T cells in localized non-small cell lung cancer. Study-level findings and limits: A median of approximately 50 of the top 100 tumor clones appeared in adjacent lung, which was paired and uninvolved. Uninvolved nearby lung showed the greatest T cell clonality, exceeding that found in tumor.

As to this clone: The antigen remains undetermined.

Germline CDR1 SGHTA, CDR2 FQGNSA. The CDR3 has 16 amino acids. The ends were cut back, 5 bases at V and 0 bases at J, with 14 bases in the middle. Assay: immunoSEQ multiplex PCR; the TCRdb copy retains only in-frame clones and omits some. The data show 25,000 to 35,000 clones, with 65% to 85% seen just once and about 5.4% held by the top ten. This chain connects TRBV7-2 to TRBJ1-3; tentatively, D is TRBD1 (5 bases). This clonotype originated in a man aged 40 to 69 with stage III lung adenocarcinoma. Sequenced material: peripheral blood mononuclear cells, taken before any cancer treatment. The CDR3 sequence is CASSERGRPSGNTIYF. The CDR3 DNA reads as TGTGCCAGCAGCGAGAGGGGACGCCCCTCTGGAAACACCATATATTTT.